This T cell receptor beta chain was sequenced for a study of T cells expressing NK-cell markers. Regarding the study as a whole: Six or seven donors carried dominant NKG2C+ clonotypes that made up about 1.0-8% of their CD8+ T cells.

TCRdb derives one entry per CDR3 protein from the 5' RACE reads, leaving out DNA. Seen in this sample are hundreds of thousands of distinct CDR3 sequences; the ten most common clones hold more than 7%. The CDR3 runs to 13 residues. The germline CDR1 and CDR2 sequences are MNHNY and SVGAGI (reference sequence). About this clonotype itself: What it recognizes is unknown.

Sequenced sample: blood T cells: a sorted CD56 or NKG2C T cell subset, CD4+ or CD8+ T cells, or bulk PBMC T cells (not recorded which). The sequence came from a woman aged 18-69 years in good health. The chain combines TRBV6-6 with TRBJ2-7; the D gene TCRdb calls, TRBD1, cannot be checked with no DNA. Here the CDR3 reads CASSLNAPYEQYF.